The 32 T cell receptor beta chains below all came from one sample that was sequenced in a study of identical twins listed by TCRdb under 2016. The method was 5' RACE. Reads for this sample came from an Illumina HiSeq 2000. The public reads were quality trimmed at Q25 with fastp and then assembled into clones with MiXCR by TCRdb, keeping productive beta chains. Every entry covers one CDR3 protein and lists the most common genes and DNA from its rows. This sample is represented by roughly 1,500,000 distinct CDR3 sequences; less than 40% of them were singletons. Together, the top ten hold more than 0.25% of the sample. The sequencing input was cord blood. These receptors came from a newborn girl in good health.

Concerning this clonotype itself: Since a much larger clone is just one base distant, this may be a read error. The chain combines TRBV28 with TRBJ2-1, with D possibly TRBD2 on 6 matching bases. The V end lost 7 bases, the J end lost 3 bases, and 7 bases lay between the germline ends. This CDR3 contains 12 residues. Germline loops: CDR1 MDHEN, CDR2 SYDVKM. As DNA, the CDR3 is TGTGCCAGCAAGACTAGCTACAATGAGCAGTTCTTC. As protein: CASKTSYNEQFF.

This chain connects TRBV20-1 to TRBJ2-1; 8 bases are a match to TRBD2. The CDR3 is made up of 13 amino acids. Germline lookup yields CDR1 DFQATT and CDR2 SNEGSKA (reference sequence). Trimming at V came to 4 bases and at J to 8 bases, leaving 7 bases not matched to a gene. CDR3 nucleotides: TGCAGTGCTAAGGGACTAGAAGTCGATGAGCAGTTCTTC. Amino acids: CSAKGLEVDEQFF.

The rearrangement uses TRBV3-1 and TRBJ2-3; D remains unclear. There are 14 residues in the CDR3. Germline values: CDR1 LGHDT, CDR2 YNNKEL (reference sequence). The V end was cut by 4 bases, the J end by 2 bases, with 10 bases between. The CDR3 here is CASSPRWDTDTQYF. The CDR3 region has the DNA TGTGCCAGCAGCCCGAGATGGGACACAGATACGCAGTATTTT.

This clonotype was recorded a few times. V usage is TRBV12-3 or TRBV12-4 and J usage is TRBJ2-5, with D perhaps being TRBD1 or TRBD2 (5 bases each). This CDR3 spans 15 amino acids. V gave up 0 bases and J gave up 0 bases, with 8 bases separating them. The CDR3 DNA sequence: TGTGCCAGCAGTTTAGCGGGGGTGGACCAAGAGACCCAGTACTTC. As protein: CASSLAGVDQETQYF.

On this clonotype itself: Its ends do not fully match the called genes, so a read error is possible. The chain couples TRBV7-9 to TRBJ1-6; 7 bases line up with TRBD1. Per germline, CDR1 SEHNR and CDR2 FQNEAQ (reference sequence). This CDR3 has 14 residues. CDR3 amino acids: CASSLGQFNSPLPF. The CDR3 DNA reads TGTGCCAGCAGCCTGGGACAGTTTAATTCACCCCTCCCCTTT.

Points on this clonotype: With a much larger clone just one base away, this may be a read error. The rearrangement uses TRBV29-1 and TRBJ2-1; possibly TRBD1 or TRBD2 for D (5 bases each). The end of the DNA aligns better with TRBJ2-7, so the J call may be wrong. Germline CDR1 is SQVTM and CDR2 is ANQGSEA. The length of the CDR3 is 15 residues. The CDR3: CSVEGGYDNVNEQYF. The CDR3 DNA sequence: TGCAGCGTTGAAGGGGGGTACGACAATGTCAATGAGCAGTACTTC.

J is TRBJ2-2 and V is TRBV5-1; a weak D match, TRBD1 (6 bases). This CDR3 is built from 17 residues. CDR1 is SGHRS and CDR2 is YFSETQ in the germline V gene. The germline V and J ends were trimmed by 4 bases and 3 bases, with 19 bases remaining between them. The CDR3 sequence is CASSPGQSRPYTGELFF. Here the CDR3 DNA reads TGCGCCAGCAGCCCTGGACAGTCGCGACCTTACACCGGGGAGCTGTTTTTT.

This clonotype was recorded many times. This chain joins TRBV5-5 and TRBJ2-7, with D unresolved. V shed 1 base and J shed 0 bases, with 8 bases lying between them. The CDR3 sequence is 14 residues long. Per the germline V gene, CDR1 is SGHKS and CDR2 is YYEKEE (reference sequence). Here the CDR3 reads CASSLKVSSYEQYF. The CDR3 DNA follows: TGTGCCAGCAGCTTGAAGGTCAGCTCCTACGAGCAGTACTTC.

The rearrangement joins TRBV10-3 to TRBJ2-5, with no clear D. With 10 bases removed from V and 3 bases from J, the gap between germline ends came to 18 bases. Germline CDR1 and CDR2: ENHRY and SYGVKD. The CDR3 has 14 residues. The CDR3 bases are TGTGCCACCCGGGTCGGAGCCCGAAAAGAGACCCAGTACTTC. Encoded protein: CATRVGARKETQYF.

The J gene is TRBJ1-3, the V gene TRBV11-2; D remains ambiguous. Trimming cost V 4 bases and J 0 bases, with 4 bases left between them. CDR1 and CDR2 from the germline V gene are SGHAT and FQNNGV. The CDR3 covers 13 residues. In DNA form, the CDR3 reads TGTGCCAGCAGCTCTATCTCTGGAAACACCATATATTTT. Translating it yields CASSSISGNTIYF.

This clonotype was seen a handful of times. The rearrangement links TRBV2 to TRBJ2-1; tentative D call: TRBD1 (6 bases). There are 14 residues in the CDR3. Germline CDR1 SNHLY, CDR2 FYNNEI. V shed 8 bases and J shed 4 bases, with 15 bases lying between them. Here the CDR3 reads CASRTRGIYNEQFF. CDR3 coding DNA: TGTGCCAGCCGAACTAGGGGGATTTACAATGAGCAGTTCTTC.

The V gene is TRBV18, the J gene TRBJ2-1; TRBD2 aligns across 8 bases. The CDR3 totals 16 residues. V shed 3 bases, J shed 8 bases, and the junction held 12 bases outside the gene matches. The germline CDR1 and CDR2 sequences are KGHSH and LQKENI. The CDR3 loop is CASSPLPGLVLDEQFF. The CDR3, as DNA: TGTGCCAGCTCACCTTTACCGGGACTAGTCTTGGATGAGCAGTTCTTC.

This chain uses TRBV6-1 with TRBJ1-2; no clear D. The V gene lost 4 bases and the J gene lost 4 bases, with 10 bases spanning the gap. Germline loops: CDR1 MNHNS, CDR2 SASEGT. The CDR3 loop spans 13 amino acids. CDR3 in amino acids: CASSGTALYGYTF. In nucleotides, the CDR3 is TGTGCCAGCAGTGGGACGGCCCTCTATGGCTACACCTTC.

V is TRBV25-1 and J is TRBJ1-6; weak D call: TRBD1 (5 bases). Deletions cut 7 bases from V and 7 bases from J, with 20 bases between. Germline values: CDR1 MGHDK, CDR2 SYGVNS. The CDR3 extends over 16 amino acids. The chain's CDR3 is CASNKDQGGVNSPLHF. The CDR3 DNA reads as TGTGCCAGCAATAAGGATCAGGGTGGCGTAAATTCACCCCTCCACTTT.

This chain links TRBV20-1 with TRBJ1-2; D unresolved. Germline CDR1 reads DFQATT; CDR2 reads SNEGSKA (reference sequence). This CDR3 has 15 residues. V was trimmed by 1 base and J by 0 bases, leaving 12 bases between them. The CDR3 DNA sequence: TGCAGTGCTAGAGCTTACGGACGGACTAACTATGGCTACACCTTC. It is translated as CSARAYGRTNYGYTF.

The rearrangement joins TRBV20-1 to TRBJ1-1; D perhaps matches TRBD1 (6 bases). The CDR3 length is 15 residues. Germline CDR1 and CDR2: DFQATT and SNEGSKA (reference sequence). Trimming pared 1 base from V and 1 base from J, leaving 13 bases between. CDR3 in amino acids: CSARGGADRNTEAFF. As DNA, the CDR3 is TGCAGTGCTAGAGGGGGGGCAGACCGGAACACTGAAGCTTTCTTT.

Notes on this clonotype: This sequence may be a read error, since a much larger clone differs from it by one base. In DNA, the CDR3 is TGCAGCGTTGTGGGTCCGACCCCCACAGATACGCAGTATTTT. It specifies CSVVGPTPTDTQYF. The V gene is TRBV29-1, the J gene TRBJ2-3; D remains ambiguous. Trimming took off 4 bases at V and 2 bases at J, with 13 bases between the two ends. This CDR3 spans 14 amino acids. Germline V gives CDR1 SQVTM, CDR2 ANQGSEA.

This clonotype has a count of ten or more. The CDR3 DNA reads TGCGCCAGCAGCCAGGGGCCCCGCACAGATACGCAGTATTTT. It yields the protein CASSQGPRTDTQYF. V usage is TRBV4-1 and J usage is TRBJ2-3, with TRBD1 as a possible D gene (5 bases). The CDR3 loop spans 14 amino acids. Trimming removed 3 bases from V and 1 base from J, with 8 bases in between. Germline V gene sequence: CDR1 MGHRA, CDR2 YSYEKL.

Ten or more counts support this clonotype. The chain joins TRBV11-1 to TRBJ2-7; no clear D gene. The CDR3 loop spans 15 amino acids. V shed 2 bases and J shed 2 bases, with 13 bases lying between them. Germline CDR1 and CDR2: SGHAT and FQDESV (reference sequence). CDR3 DNA sequence: TGTGCCAGCAGCTTAAGTACAGTTTTCCCCTACGAGCAGTACTTC. It is translated as CASSLSTVFPYEQYF.

This clonotype has just a few counts. DNA for the CDR3: TGCGCCAGCAGCTTGGCCGAGGGACTAGCGGGGACAGATACGCAGTATTTT. Protein: CASSLAEGLAGTDTQYF. This chain joins TRBV5-1 and TRBJ2-3, with 13 bases matching TRBD2. The CDR3 loop spans 17 amino acids. With V trimmed by 0 bases and J by 3 bases, 4 bases remained unmatched. Germline values: CDR1 SGHRS, CDR2 YFSETQ.

As to this clonotype: The germline gene is not matched at one end of the junction; a read error may be the cause. The chain uses TRBV11-2 and TRBJ2-1, with D possibly being TRBD2 (7 bases). This CDR3 contains 15 residues. Germline V gene data show CDR1 as SGHAT and CDR2 as FQNNGV. The CDR3, as DNA: TGTGCCGGCAGCTTATTCGGCCTAGGGGGGGGTGAGCAGTTCTTC. This encodes CAGSLFGLGGGEQFF.

This clonotype appeared many times. This CDR3 reads CATSDDTYNEQFF. The CDR3 DNA is TGTGCCACCAGTGATGACACCTACAATGAGCAGTTCTTC. The rearrangement links TRBV24-1 to TRBJ2-1; no firm D call. Germline V CDR1 and CDR2: KGHDR, SFDVKD. V was shortened by 3 bases and J by 2 bases, with 4 bases between the two germline ends. This CDR3 is built from 13 residues.

This clonotype was counted a few times. The chain joins TRBV19 to TRBJ2-7; 10 bases agree with TRBD1. This CDR3 comprises 15 residues. The J segment lost 4 bases and the V segment lost 3 bases, leaving 6 bases of the junction unmatched. The germline V gene has CDR1 LNHDA and CDR2 SQIVND (reference sequence). The DNA of the CDR3 is TGTGCCAGTAGTATTTCATGGGGACAGGGGTACGAGCAGTACTTC. Translated: CASSISWGQGYEQYF.

In its sample, this clonotype was seen many times. The chain employs TRBV12-3 or TRBV12-4 and TRBJ2-6; D gene unclear. CDR3 length equals 14 residues. V dropped 3 bases and J dropped 0 bases, with 3 bases sitting between them. CDR3 protein: CASSLFSGANVLTF. The CDR3 DNA reads as TGTGCCAGCAGTTTGTTCTCTGGGGCCAACGTCCTGACTTTC.

The chain links TRBV27 to TRBJ1-2, with 8 bases identical to TRBD1. Germline CDR1 MNHEY, CDR2 SMNVEV (reference sequence). This CDR3 spans 17 amino acids. The J segment lost 0 bases and the V segment lost 6 bases, leaving 12 bases of the junction unmatched. The CDR3 is CASSSRQGRLANYGYTF. CDR3 nucleotide sequence: TGTGCCAGCAGCTCTAGACAGGGGAGGCTCGCTAACTATGGCTACACCTTC.

The chain couples TRBV14 to TRBJ2-3; D not resolved. The CDR3 consists of 16 residues. The germline V gene encodes CDR1 SGHDN and CDR2 FVKESK. V lost 0 bases and J 0 bases, leaving 10 bases between the germline ends. CDR3 loop: CASSQDLRVSTDTQYF. The CDR3 DNA reads TGTGCCAGCAGCCAAGATCTACGGGTTAGCACAGATACGCAGTATTTT.

This chain uses TRBV6-2 or TRBV6-3 with TRBJ1-6; D not certain. The CDR3 extends over 16 amino acids. Germline-derived CDR1 and CDR2 are MNHEY and SVGEGT. The V gene lost 3 bases and the J gene lost 0 bases, with 9 bases spanning the gap. CDR3 sequence (DNA): TGTGCCAGCAGTTATGGGAAGAGCTCCTATAATTCACCCCTCCACTTT. Amino acid sequence: CASSYGKSSYNSPLHF.

There are a few counts of this clonotype. The V and J genes are TRBV7-2 and TRBJ2-7; 7 nucleotides agree with TRBD1. Unmatched junction bases numbered 25, after V lost 3 bases and J lost 2 bases. Germline assignment: CDR1 SGHTA and CDR2 FQGNSA. The CDR3 has 21 amino acids. The CDR3 protein is CASSFANPLRGRQGPTYEQYF. The CDR3 nucleotides are TGTGCCAGCAGCTTTGCGAACCCTCTACGTGGGAGACAGGGTCCCACCTACGAGCAGTACTTC.

The chain joins TRBV5-5 to TRBJ2-1, with D unclear. CDR3 length: 15 amino acids. Germline loops: CDR1 SGHKS, CDR2 YYEKEE (reference sequence). V lost 4 bases, J lost 0 bases, and 11 bases lay in between. The CDR3 sequence: CASSLTISSYNEQFF. CDR3 DNA: TGTGCCAGCAGCCTGACGATAAGCTCCTACAATGAGCAGTTCTTC.

The table lists this clonotype with a few counts. The rearrangement joins TRBV7-9 to TRBJ1-1; 7 bases align to TRBD1. Germline CDR1 is SEHNR and CDR2 is FQNEAQ (reference sequence). After removal of 5 bases from V and 0 bases from J, the junction contained 18 bases not matched to a gene. The CDR3 totals 19 residues. The CDR3 DNA sequence: TGTGCCAGCAGCCCACACATAGGACAGGTAGGAAGTTTGAACACTGAAGCTTTCTTT. Translating it yields CASSPHIGQVGSLNTEAFF.

This clonotype has just a few counts. The V call is TRBV7-8, the J call TRBJ2-4, with D maybe TRBD1 (7 bases). V lost 1 base to trimming and J lost 9 bases, with 10 bases between them. The CDR3 has 13 residues. The germline V gene has CDR1 SGHVS and CDR2 FQNEAQ. Written as DNA, the CDR3 is TGTGCCAGCAGCTTAGACAGGGGAGGCATTCAGTACTTC. Its translation is CASSLDRGGIQYF.

This clonotype was found a few times. The gene calls are TRBV5-1 and TRBJ2-1; 12 nucleotides align to TRBD2. The J segment lost 6 bases and the V segment lost 1 base, leaving 5 bases of the junction unmatched. From germline, CDR1 is SGHRS and CDR2 YFSETQ. This CDR3 region has 16 residues. The CDR3 DNA reads TGCGCCAGCAGCTTGTTACTAGCGGGAGGCTCCAATGAGCAGTTCTTC. It codes for CASSLLLAGGSNEQFF.